Listed below are T cell receptor beta chains from one sample, sequenced in a study of memory CD4+ T cells and cytomegalovirus serostatus. The method was immunoSEQ multiplex PCR; TCRdb's version includes in-frame clones alone and lacks a portion of them. Of some 60,000 clones listed, roughly three quarters are singletons. Sequenced material: memory CD4+ T cells from blood. These receptors all come from an adult in good health and CMV-seronegative. The CDR3 runs from the conserved cysteine through the conserved F or W. A D gene is named only where the DNA matches it firmly. For some rows the clone size is stated as once, few or many, or as a class when expanded; others skip it.

d_call | j_call | v_call | clone_size | cdr3_aa | cdr3_nt
TRBD1 | TRBJ2-2 | TRBV27 | once | CASSRTRTGAGKSNTGELFF | TGTGCCAGCAGCCGAACCCGGACAGGGGCCGGAAAGTCGAACACCGGGGAGCTGTTTTTT
- | TRBJ2-5 | TRBV7-9 | - | CASSLVGAETQYF | TGTGCCAGCAGCTTAGTAGGTGCGGAGACCCAGTACTTC
- | TRBJ2-1 | TRBV11-2 | few | CASSQVFQFIGTNLNEQFF | TGTGCCAGCAGCCAAGTCTTCCAATTTATCGGGACAAACCTCAATGAGCAGTTCTTC
TRBD2 | TRBJ2-1 | TRBV28 | - | CASLAGGSYNEQFF | TGTGCCAGTTTAGCGGGAGGCTCCTACAATGAGCAGTTCTTC
- | TRBJ2-1 | TRBV11-3 | - | CASSPNGLKGNEQFF | TGTGCCAGCAGCCCGAACGGCTTGAAGGGGAATGAGCAGTTCTTC
- | TRBJ2-5 | TRBV15 | - | CATSSSLLETQYF | TGTGCCACCAGCAGCTCCCTATTAGAGACCCAGTACTTC
- | TRBJ2-3 | TRBV19 | - | CASSIPGNTQYF | TGTGCCAGTAGTATTCCAGGAAATACGCAGTATTTT
- | TRBJ1-4 | TRBV6-1 | - | CASSPTATNEKLFF | TGTGCCAGCAGCCCGACAGCCACTAATGAAAAACTGTTTTTT
TRBD1 | TRBJ2-1 | TRBV6-6 | - | CASSTGGSYNEQFF | TGTGCCAGCAGTACAGGGGGCTCCTACAATGAGCAGTTCTTC
- | TRBJ1-5 | TRBV6-1 | - | CASSEKGSQPQHF | TGTGCCAGCAGTGAAAAGGGTAGTCAGCCCCAGCATTTT
- | TRBJ2-6 | TRBV29-1 | once | CSVDRGAGANVLTF | TGCAGCGTTGATCGGGGAGCTGGGGCCAACGTCCTGACTTTC
- | TRBJ1-2 | TRBV29-1 | - | CSVEGEGGDYGYTF | TGCAGCGTTGAAGGTGAGGGTGGGGACTATGGCTACACCTTC
- | TRBJ2-3 | TRBV2 | - | CASRTARASWDTSQYF | TGTGCCAGCAGGACCGCACGGGCCTCGTGGGATACTTCGCAGTATTTT
- | TRBJ1-5 | TRBV19 | - | CASSSPKGGLSNQPQHF | TGTGCCAGTAGTAGCCCGAAGGGCGGACTTAGCAATCAGCCCCAGCATTTT
TRBD1 | TRBJ2-1 | TRBV10-1 | - | CASSEDRGLNNEQFF | TGCGCCAGCAGTGAGGACAGGGGCCTAAACAATGAGCAGTTCTTC
- | TRBJ1-1 | TRBV7-2 | - | CASSLATATRRTEAFF | TGTGCCAGCAGCTTAGCCACGGCCACCCGGCGTACTGAAGCTTTCTTT
- | TRBJ2-3 | TRBV9 | - | CASSVHPGERTDTQYF | TGTGCCAGCAGCGTACATCCCGGGGAAAGAACAGATACGCAGTATTTT
TRBD1 | TRBJ2-7 | TRBV2 | - | CARLTGDEQYF | TGTGCCAGGTTAACAGGGGACGAGCAGTACTTC
- | TRBJ2-5 | TRBV7-2 | few | CASSPGLLSQYF | TGTGCCAGCAGCCCAGGACTGTTATCCCAGTACTTC
TRBD1 | TRBJ1-2 | TRBV5-6 | - | CASSRGSTGVRGYTF | TGTGCCAGCAGCCGGGGTAGCACAGGGGTGCGTGGCTACACCTTC
- | TRBJ1-2 | TRBV11-2 | - | CASSYGRARSGYTF | TGTGCCAGCAGCTATGGGAGGGCTAGAAGTGGCTACACCTTC
- | TRBJ1-2 | TRBV27 | - | CASSPLGSDYGYTF | TGTGCCAGCAGTCCTTTGGGTTCAGACTATGGCTACACCTTC
- | TRBJ1-1 | TRBV5-1 | few | CASRLDHGSTEAFF | TGCGCCAGCAGACTGGACCACGGAAGTACTGAAGCTTTCTTT
- | TRBJ1-1 | TRBV28 | few | CASSPDRTANTEAFF | TGTGCCAGCAGCCCAGATCGGACAGCGAACACTGAAGCTTTCTTT
TRBD2 | TRBJ2-5 | TRBV9 | few | CASSVVAGGQETQYF | TGTGCCAGCAGCGTTGTAGCGGGAGGGCAAGAGACCCAGTACTTC
- | TRBJ1-1 | TRBV11-2 | few | CASSLDPSLNTEAFF | TGTGCCAGCAGCTTAGATCCCAGCTTGAACACTGAAGCTTTCTTT
TRBD1 | TRBJ1-2 | TRBV5-1 | - | CASSLRQGAGNGYTF | TGCGCCAGCAGCTTAAGGCAGGGGGCTGGCAATGGCTACACCTTC
- | TRBJ2-7 | TRBV5-1 | - | CASSPWESYEQYF | TGCGCCAGCAGCCCCTGGGAAAGCTACGAGCAGTACTTC
TRBD1 | TRBJ1-2 | TRBV5-1 | - | CASSLYRGTGQESYGYTF | TGCGCCAGCAGCTTGTATCGGGGGACGGGACAGGAGTCCTATGGCTACACCTTC
- | TRBJ2-2 | TRBV29-1 | - | CSVTRDVGELFF | TGCAGCGTAACCCGGGACGTCGGGGAGCTGTTTTTT
- | TRBJ2-1 | TRBV4-1 | - | CASSQYEGASYNEQFF | TGCGCCAGCAGCCAGTATGAGGGAGCCTCCTACAATGAGCAGTTCTTC
- | TRBJ1-2 | TRBV7-9 | - | CASSPGRNYGYTF | TGTGCCAGCAGTCCCGGACGGAACTATGGCTACACCTTC
- | TRBJ1-1 | TRBV7-6 | - | CASSSQGWNTEAFF | TGTGCCAGCAGCTCACAGGGTTGGAACACTGAAGCTTTCTTT
- | TRBJ1-2 | TRBV18 | - | CASSPPSRGQDYTF | TGTGCCAGCTCACCACCGAGCCGCGGGCAGGACTACACCTTC
TRBD1 | TRBJ1-4 | TRBV5-1 | - | CASSPTQGYGEKLFF | TGCGCCAGCAGCCCGACACAGGGGTATGGTGAAAAACTGTTTTTT
- | TRBJ2-1 | TRBV21-1 | - | CAAPDREGSEVMGNEQFF | TGTGCCGCCCCGGACAGGGAGGGTAGCGAAGTTATGGGGAATGAGCAGTTCTTC
TRBD2 | TRBJ2-2 | TRBV2 | - | CASRTGLGNTGELFF | TGTGCCAGCAGGACGGGACTAGGGAACACCGGGGAGCTGTTTTTT
TRBD2 | TRBJ2-1 | TRBV28 | - | CASSSAGGSYNEQFF | TGTGCCAGCAGTTCCGCGGGGGGTTCCTACAATGAGCAGTTCTTC
TRBD1 | TRBJ2-1 | TRBV28 | - | CASSRTGAINEQFF | TGTGCCAGCAGTAGGACAGGGGCTATCAATGAGCAGTTCTTC
TRBD1 | TRBJ2-2 | TRBV28 | - | CASKRMQGAVKLTGELFF | TGTGCCAGCAAAAGGATGCAGGGGGCGGTAAAACTAACCGGGGAGCTGTTTTTT
TRBD1 | TRBJ2-7 | TRBV7-2 | - | CASSPSGQTYYEQYF | TGTGCCAGCAGCCCATCGGGACAGACTTACTACGAGCAGTACTTC
TRBD2 | TRBJ2-7 | TRBV29-1 | - | CSALGGTRREQYF | TGCAGCGCCCTGGGGGGGACCCGTCGGGAGCAGTACTTC
- | TRBJ2-6 | TRBV28 | - | CASSPRQGPRSGANVLTF | TGTGCCAGCAGTCCCCGCCAGGGACCGCGCTCTGGGGCCAACGTCCTGACTTTC
- | TRBJ1-2 | TRBV4-2 | - | CASSQDRTLPNYGYTF | TGTGCCAGCAGCCAAGATCGGACTCTACCAAACTATGGCTACACCTTC
- | TRBJ1-5 | TRBV6-6 | - | CASSPGTLGNQPQHF | TGTGCCAGCAGTCCCGGGACGTTGGGCAATCAGCCCCAGCATTTT
TRBD2 | TRBJ2-1 | TRBV7-9 | - | CASSLDGSGPSFDEQFF | TGTGCCAGCAGCTTAGACGGTAGCGGGCCGTCTTTCGATGAGCAGTTCTTC
- | TRBJ2-1 | TRBV7-9 | - | CASSSYRVSEQFF | TGTGCCAGCAGCTCATACAGGGTGAGTGAGCAGTTCTTC
TRBD1 | TRBJ2-7 | TRBV19 | - | CASSKAWTGAYEQYF | TGTGCCAGTAGTAAAGCGTGGACAGGGGCATACGAGCAGTACTTC
TRBD2 | TRBJ2-1 | TRBV5-5 | - | CASSFQGLAGVIYNEQFF | TGTGCCAGCAGCTTCCAAGGACTAGCGGGAGTCATCTACAATGAGCAGTTCTTC
- | TRBJ1-1 | TRBV6-6 | - | CASSYARSGSEAFF | TGTGCCAGCAGTTATGCCCGATCAGGGTCTGAAGCTTTCTTT
- | TRBJ1-1 | TRBV30 | - | CAWTDTEAFF | TGTGCCTGGACCGACACTGAAGCTTTCTTT
- | TRBJ2-1 | TRBV28 | - | CASSPIRRGGGNEQFF | TGTGCCAGCAGTCCGATTAGAAGGGGAGGGGGCAATGAGCAGTTCTTC
- | TRBJ2-7 | TRBV6-1 | - | CASRFGRGDYEQYF | TGTGCCAGCAGGTTTGGCAGGGGCGACTACGAGCAGTACTTC
- | TRBJ1-5 | TRBV19 | - | CASFKGGSLDQPQHF | TGTGCCAGTTTTAAGGGGGGATCGCTCGATCAGCCCCAGCATTTT
- | TRBJ2-4 | TRBV29-1 | - | CSAGERESTKNIQYF | TGCAGCGCCGGAGAGAGGGAGTCCACCAAAAACATTCAGTACTTC
- | TRBJ1-1 | TRBV7-2 | - | CASSPRRANTEAFF | TGTGCCAGCAGCCCCCGCCGGGCGAACACTGAAGCTTTCTTT
- | TRBJ1-4 | TRBV5-1 | - | CASSLMPTNEKLFF | TGCGCCAGCAGCTTGATGCCAACTAATGAAAAACTGTTTTTT
- | TRBJ2-1 | TRBV5-1 | - | CASSLGRGEQFF | TGCGCCAGCAGCTTGGGCCGGGGCGAGCAGTTCTTC
TRBD1 | TRBJ1-1 | TRBV5-1 | - | CASKPVGQSTEAFF | TGCGCCAGCAAGCCCGTGGGACAGTCCACTGAAGCTTTCTTT